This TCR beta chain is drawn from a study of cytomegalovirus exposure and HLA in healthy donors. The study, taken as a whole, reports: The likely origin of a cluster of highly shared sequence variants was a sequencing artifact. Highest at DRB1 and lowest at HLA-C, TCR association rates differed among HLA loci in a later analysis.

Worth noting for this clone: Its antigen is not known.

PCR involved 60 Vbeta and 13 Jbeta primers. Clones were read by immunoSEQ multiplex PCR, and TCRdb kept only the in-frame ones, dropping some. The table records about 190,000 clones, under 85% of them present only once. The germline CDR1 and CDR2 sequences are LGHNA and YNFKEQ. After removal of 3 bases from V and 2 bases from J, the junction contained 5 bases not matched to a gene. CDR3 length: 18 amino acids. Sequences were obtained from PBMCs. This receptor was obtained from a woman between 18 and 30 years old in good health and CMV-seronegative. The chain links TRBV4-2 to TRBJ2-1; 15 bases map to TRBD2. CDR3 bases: TGTGCCAGCAGCCAGGGCGGACTAGCGGGAGGGCCCTACAATGAGCAGTTCTTC. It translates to CASSQGGLAGGPYNEQFF.